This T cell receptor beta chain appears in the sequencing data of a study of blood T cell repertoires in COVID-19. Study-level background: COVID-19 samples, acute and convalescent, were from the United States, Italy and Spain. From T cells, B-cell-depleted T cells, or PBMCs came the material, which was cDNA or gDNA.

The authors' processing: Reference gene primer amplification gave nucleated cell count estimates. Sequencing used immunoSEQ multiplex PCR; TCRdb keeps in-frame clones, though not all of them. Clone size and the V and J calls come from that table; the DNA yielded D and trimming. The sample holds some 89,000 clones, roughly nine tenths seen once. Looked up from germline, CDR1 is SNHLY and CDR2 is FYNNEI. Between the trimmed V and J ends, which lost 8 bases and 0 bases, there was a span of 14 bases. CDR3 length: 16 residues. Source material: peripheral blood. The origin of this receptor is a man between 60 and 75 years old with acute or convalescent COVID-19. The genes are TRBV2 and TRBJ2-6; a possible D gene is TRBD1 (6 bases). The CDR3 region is CASDPQGPSGANVLTF. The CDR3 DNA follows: TGTGCCAGCGACCCACAGGGTCCCTCTGGGGCCAACGTCCTGACTTTC. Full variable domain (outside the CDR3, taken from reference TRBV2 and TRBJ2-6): EPEVTQTPSHQVTQMGQEVILRCVPISNHLYFYWYRQILGQKVEFLVSFYNNEISEKSEIFDDQFSVERPDGSNFTLKIRSTKLEDSAMYFCASDPQGPSGANVLTFGAGSRLTVL.